This T cell receptor beta chain was identified in a study of shared clonotypes between healthy human individuals. On the study more broadly: Each donor had three CD4 naive, three CD4 memory, two CD8 naive and one CD8 memory plate.

The donors were all Caucasian adults (living in Nashville, Tennessee). With 4 bases removed from V and 5 bases from J, the gap between germline ends came to 9 bases. Germline lookup yields CDR1 SGHTA and CDR2 FQGNSA. The CDR3 extends over 12 amino acids. The study, taken as a whole, reports: Richness estimates generally favored naive over memory subsets.

This clone has a count of ten or more. The antigen remains undetermined. Clones were sequenced by immunoSEQ multiplex PCR, and TCRdb holds only the in-frame ones, with some missing. Here the sample spans 980,000 or so clones, roughly 72% being singletons. The TCR sequence derives from a man aged 18 to 29 in good health. The sequenced sample was memory CD4+ T cells sorted from blood. The sample's subset: CD45RA-negative fraction. The V call is TRBV7-2, the J call TRBJ2-7; a possible D gene is TRBD2 (5 bases). CDR3 DNA: TGTGCCAGCAGCTATATCGGGGACGAGCAGTACTTC. Protein sequence: CASSYIGDEQYF.